These 20 T cell receptor beta chains came from one sample sequenced in a study of regulatory T cells in long-lasting Graves disease. The time point is: newly diagnosed GD, antithyroid drugs for less than 3 months. Scientists built the TCR library using RNA that was extracted from PBMCs. With iRepertoire HTBI primers and Arm-PCR of CDR3 regions, TCR beta libraries were built. TCRdb itself ran the multiplex PCR reads through MiXCR, one entry per CDR3 protein. The sample holds 680,000 or so distinct CDR3 sequences, 15% to 20% seen once. A further study also used this sample, focusing on T cells in Graves' hyperthyroidism and ophthalmopathy.

The sequenced sample was peripheral blood mononuclear cells (PBMCs), obtained at new diagnosis, from a patient treated with antithyroid drugs. The origin of the receptors is a woman aged 25 to 45 with Graves disease.

This clonotype was seen a few times. The chain links TRBV28 to TRBJ1-5; 7 nucleotides line up with TRBD1. The CDR3 spans 18 residues. The junction had 9 bases not matched to a gene; V was cut back by 1 base and J by 0 bases. The V gene's germline CDR1 is MDHEN and CDR2 SYDVKM. Here the CDR3 reads CASSLFVRGTYSNQPQHF. DNA of the CDR3: TGTGCCAGCAGTTTATTTGTCAGGGGGACTTATAGCAATCAGCCCCAGCATTTT.

At least ten counts were recorded for this clonotype. The rearrangement links TRBV14 to TRBJ2-7, with D possibly called TRBD1 or TRBD2 (5 bases each). This CDR3 comprises 14 residues. The germline V gene encodes CDR1 SGHDN and CDR2 FVKESK. The V and J ends lost 3 bases and 1 base respectively, with 10 bases between them. This chain's CDR3 is CASSQGRLSYEQYF. CDR3 nucleotide sequence: TGTGCCAGCAGCCAGGGACGTCTTTCCTACGAGCAGTACTTC.

This chain links TRBV24-1 with TRBJ1-5, with 10 bases identical to TRBD1. This CDR3 contains 14 residues. Germline CDR1 is KGHDR and CDR2 is SFDVKD. CDR3 DNA: TGTACCGCGGGGACAGGGGTAGGCAATCAGCCCCAGCATTTT. The encoded protein is CTAGTGVGNQPQHF.

This clonotype was observed many times. The chain is built from TRBV3-1 and TRBJ1-1, with D possibly TRBD1 on 6 matching bases. Trimming left V 4 bases short and J 6 bases short, with 15 bases between. CDR1 and CDR2 (germline): LGHDT, YNNKEL (reference sequence). The length of the CDR3 is 14 residues. This chain's CDR3 is CASSPPGRGAEAFF. The CDR3 coding sequence is TGTGCCAGCAGCCCACCGGGCAGGGGCGCTGAAGCTTTCTTT. The full variable domain, with the rest looked up from reference TRBV3-1 and TRBJ1-1, is DTAVSQTPKYLVTQMGNDKSIKCEQNLGHDTMYWYKQDSKKFLKIMFSYNNKELIINETVPNRFSPKSPDKAHLNLHINSLELGDSAVYFCASSPPGRGAEAFFGQGTRLTVV.

The V call is TRBV10-1, the J call TRBJ2-3; D gene ambiguous. Trimming removed 2 bases from V and 8 bases from J, with 11 bases in between. CDR3 length equals 13 residues. Germline V gene data show CDR1 as WNHNN and CDR2 as SYGVQD (reference sequence). The CDR3 DNA sequence: TGCGCCAGCAGTGAGACTCCTCTCGGTACGCAGTATTTT. Translating it yields CASSETPLGTQYF.

This clonotype was detected only a few times. The genes are TRBV11-3 and TRBJ2-3; D call uncertain. Trimming cost V 6 bases and J 4 bases, with 11 bases left between them. The CDR3 runs to 13 residues. Germline V CDR1 and CDR2: SGHNT, YENEEA. The CDR3 DNA reads as TGTGCCAGCAGGCCCCCGCAGGCAGATACGCAGTATTTT. Amino acids: CASRPPQADTQYF.

This clonotype was counted ten times or more. This sequence joins TRBV5-6 and TRBJ2-1, with 7 nucleotides matching TRBD2. Trimming removed 6 bases from V and 10 bases from J; junction bases left unmatched: 10. Germline assignment: CDR1 SGHDT and CDR2 YYEEEE. The CDR3 extends over 13 amino acids. The CDR3 loop reads CASIRSGTGEQFF. CDR3 bases: TGTGCCAGCATCCGGAGCGGGACGGGCGAGCAGTTCTTC.

This clonotype turned up a few times. V gene TRBV20-1 combines with J gene TRBJ1-1; D unclear. V was cut by 5 bases and J by 7 bases, with 11 bases left in between. Germline-derived CDR1 and CDR2 are DFQATT and SNEGSKA (reference sequence). The CDR3 has 11 residues. CDR3 in amino acids: CSAEPVDEAFF. The CDR3 DNA reads TGCAGTGCTGAACCTGTGGATGAAGCTTTCTTT.

About this clonotype: A read error may explain this, as a much larger clone is one base away. The chain uses TRBV9 and TRBJ2-1; no clear D. CDR1 and CDR2 from the germline V gene are SGDLS and YYNGEE. The CDR3 is 12 amino acids. V was shortened by 4 bases and J by 6 bases, with 8 bases between the two germline ends. CDR3 coding DNA: TGTGCCAGCAGCAAACAGCGCAATGAGCAGTTCTTC. Protein sequence: CASSKQRNEQFF.

V usage is TRBV30 and J usage is TRBJ2-1; no clear D gene. Per the germline V gene, CDR1 is GTSNPN and CDR2 is SVGIG (reference sequence). The CDR3 runs to 12 residues. V dropped 2 bases and J dropped 8 bases, with 10 bases sitting between them. CDR3 coding DNA: TGTGCCTGGAGTTGGACCACTCATGAGCAGTTCTTC. It codes for CAWSWTTHEQFF.

This clonotype was detected ten times or more. As DNA, the CDR3 is TGCAGTGCTAGCTCTGATTCTGGAAACACCATATATTTT. Translated: CSASSDSGNTIYF. The chain has TRBV20-1 and TRBJ1-3; D unclear. This CDR3 comprises 13 residues. V shed 3 bases and J shed 1 base, with 7 bases lying between them. CDR1 DFQATT and CDR2 SNEGSKA come from the germline V gene (reference sequence).

This clonotype was counted many times. The chain uses TRBV7-9 and TRBJ2-4, with TRBD2 matching over 12 bases. Per the germline V gene, CDR1 is SEHNR and CDR2 is FQNEAQ (reference sequence). This CDR3 is built from 18 residues. The ends lost 5 bases at V and 0 bases at J; junction bases unmatched: 8. CDR3 sequence: CASSPRLAGVRAKNIQYF. Here the CDR3 DNA reads TGTGCCAGCAGCCCCCGACTAGCGGGAGTGAGAGCCAAAAACATTCAGTACTTC.

This clonotype appeared many times. J is TRBJ1-4 and V is TRBV28; 7 nucleotides line up with TRBD1. This CDR3 comprises 18 residues. In germline, CDR1 is MDHEN, CDR2 SYDVKM. Germline trimming cut 5 bases from V and 0 bases from J; bases unmatched to any gene: 12. CDR3 sequence: CASSPQTGKSATNEKLFF. CDR3 in DNA: TGTGCCAGCAGTCCCCAGACAGGGAAGAGTGCAACTAATGAAAAACTGTTTTTT. The variable domain in full, with the rest retrieved from reference TRBV28 and TRBJ1-4, is DVKVTQSSRYLVKRTGEKVFLECVQDMDHENMFWYRQDPGLGLRLIYFSYDVKMKEKGDIPEGYSVSREKKERFSLILESASTNQTSMYLCASSPQTGKSATNEKLFFGSGTQLSVL.

Turning to this clonotype: A much larger clone sits a single nucleotide away, making a read error possible. V is TRBV5-1 and J is TRBJ1-1; 7 nucleotides match TRBD1. The CDR3 has 15 amino acids. Trimming took 7 bases from V and 0 from J; bases not matched to a gene: 9. Germline loops: CDR1 SGHRS, CDR2 YFSETQ. The CDR3 DNA is TGCGCCAGCCCACGGACAGGTAGCATGAACACTGAAGCTTTCTTT. Its protein is CASPRTGSMNTEAFF.

The table lists this clonotype with a count of one. The CDR3 region is CASSYLQGAQYF. CDR3 bases: TGTGCCAGCAGTTACTTACAGGGCGCGCAGTACTTC. The gene calls are TRBV6-5 and TRBJ2-7; D perhaps matches TRBD1 (6 bases). The CDR3 loop spans 12 amino acids. Per germline, CDR1 MNHEY and CDR2 SVGAGI. Trimming pared 1 base from V and 9 bases from J, leaving 10 bases between.

This clonotype has ten or more counts. The chain carries TRBV7-2 and TRBJ2-2, with TRBD2 matching 9 bases. The germline V gene encodes CDR1 SGHTA and CDR2 FQGNSA. This CDR3 has 16 residues. V was clipped by 5 bases and J by 4 bases; unmatched bases: 8. The CDR3 region is CASSKIAGAITGELFF. Written as DNA, the CDR3 is TGTGCCAGCAGCAAGATAGCGGGAGCGATCACCGGGGAGCTGTTTTTT. The full variable domain, with the rest looked up from reference TRBV7-2 and TRBJ2-2, is GAGVSQSPSNKVTEKGKDVELRCDPISGHTALYWYRQSLGQGLEFLIYFQGNSAPDKSGLPSDRFSAERTGGSVSTLTIQRTQQEDSAVYLCASSKIAGAITGELFFGEGSRLTVL.

The J gene is TRBJ2-7, the V gene TRBV28; 9 bases line up with TRBD1. With 8 bases clipped from V and 0 bases from J, the junction kept 11 bases outside the gene matches. The CDR3 has 16 amino acids. Germline V gene sequence: CDR1 MDHEN, CDR2 SYDVKM. The CDR3 region has the DNA TGTGCCAGCTCCCAGCCGGGACAGGGCCCCTCCTACGAGCAGTACTTC. Protein: CASSQPGQGPSYEQYF.

This clonotype was detected a few times. In DNA form, the CDR3 reads TGTGCCACCCGAGGGACAGGGGGAACTAATGAAAAACTGTTTTTT. This codes for CATRGTGGTNEKLFF. The V call is TRBV15, the J call TRBJ1-4, with 11 bases matching TRBD1. V trimming: 8 bases; J trimming: 1 base; junction bases outside the gene matches: 3. This CDR3 spans 15 amino acids. Germline loops: CDR1 LNHNV, CDR2 YYDKDF (reference sequence).

This clonotype came up a few times. The rearrangement links TRBV27 to TRBJ2-3, with D perhaps assigned TRBD1 or TRBD2 (5 bases each). Trimming left V 2 bases short and J 1 base short, with 10 bases between. The germline V gene encodes CDR1 MNHEY and CDR2 SMNVEV (reference sequence). The CDR3 contains 15 residues. CDR3 loop: CASSLGGEGTDTQYF. The CDR3 DNA sequence: TGTGCCAGCAGTTTAGGGGGAGAGGGCACAGATACGCAGTATTTT.

The chain recombines TRBV7-2 with TRBJ2-3, with 10 bases that match TRBD1. This CDR3 is 16 amino acids long. Germline lookup yields CDR1 SGHTA and CDR2 FQGNSA. After removal of 5 bases from V and 6 bases from J, the junction contained 11 bases not matched to a gene. The DNA of the CDR3 is TGTGCCAGCAGCCGTTTGACGGGACAGGGGTCGGATACGCAGTATTTT. It specifies CASSRLTGQGSDTQYF.